This TCR beta chain was identified in a study of blood T cell repertoires in COVID-19 (dated by TCRdb to the early 2020s). For the wider study: Samples from collaborators originated in the United States, Italy and Spain and spanned both the acute and convalescent phases of COVID-19. The prospective study material was composed of cDNA or gDNA derived from T cells, B-cell-depleted T cells, or PBMCs. Subjects who had been exposed to COVID-19, were actively infected with it, or had recovered from it provided the deeply sampled blood TCRbeta repertoires that made up the dataset. The repertoires were released in a freely available public database intended as a resource for research on the immune response to SARS-CoV-2. Samples came from the ongoing ImmuneRACE study (first 160 participants) plus 1,254 subjects from 6 global collaborators. The sample metadata nearly always contained a de-identified subject ID, COVID-19 status, age in years and sex. HLA class I and class II types, where available, came from metadata supplied by the sample provider rather than from assay-based typing.

Enrolling through a virtual design, the prospective study's participants ranged in age from roughly 18 to 100 years and lived across roughly 23 United States geographic areas. In the prospective study, participants were assigned to cohorts based on the clinical history participants reported in a screening survey and a study questionnaire. ImmuneRACE Cohort 3 recovered participants were defined by two consecutive negative NP/OP PCR tests, healthcare professional clearance, or symptom resolution. Each participant in the prospective study had whole blood, serum and a nasopharyngeal or oropharyngeal swab collected by mobile phlebotomists. Additional blood draws and questionnaires over an approximately 2-month period could optionally be provided by prospective study participants. Prospective study blood samples were shipped either frozen or at room temperature before DNA extraction. TCRbeta CDR3 regions were amplified from genomic DNA using the immunoSEQ Assay, a bias-controlled multiplex PCR. The study's processing was this. Within the assay, amplification of reference gene primers was used to estimate how many nucleated cells each sample contained. To quantify the absolute abundance of each unique TCRbeta CDR3 rearrangement, sequence reads were collapsed and filtered. For each sample, productive Simpson clonality was calculated as the square root of Simpson's diversity index across productive rearrangements. As stored in TCRdb, this immuneACCESS dataset retains in-frame rearrangements with V and J assigned. A fraction of the clones does not appear; measured against another copy, unresolved V genes explain less than half of the discrepancy, and the remainder lacks a known reason. V, J and clone size are those of that table, while D and trimming were read from the DNA. Across this sample there are some 430,000 clones, with roughly 88% seen only once. The ten biggest clones cover 0.6% of the sample.

V is cut by 7 bases and J by 6 bases, and the space between the germline ends is 13 bases. Inclusive of the bounding cysteine and phenylalanine, the CDR3 is 13 residues long. Left in the record is the CDR3 DNA by itself, 39 bases read in frame from the first base. The germline V gene (reference sequence) sets CDR1 to LNHDA and CDR2 to SQIVND. Turning to this clone: Its antigen target is currently unknown. Base qualities are not provided; no much larger clone lies one nucleotide away.

Overall study outcomes, separate from this receptor: The quantity of clinical and demographic metadata differed by source and by participant and was supplied without curation.

This sequence uses TRBV19 and TRBJ1-5; the D gene is possibly TRBD1, with 6 bases matching. Material: PBMCs or T cells enriched from blood (not recorded which). The receptor's source is a man between 18 and 35 years old who had recovered from COVID-19. DNA sequence: TGTGCCAGTACCCAAACAGGGATTCAGCCCCAGCATTTT. The translation is CASTQTGIQPQHF.